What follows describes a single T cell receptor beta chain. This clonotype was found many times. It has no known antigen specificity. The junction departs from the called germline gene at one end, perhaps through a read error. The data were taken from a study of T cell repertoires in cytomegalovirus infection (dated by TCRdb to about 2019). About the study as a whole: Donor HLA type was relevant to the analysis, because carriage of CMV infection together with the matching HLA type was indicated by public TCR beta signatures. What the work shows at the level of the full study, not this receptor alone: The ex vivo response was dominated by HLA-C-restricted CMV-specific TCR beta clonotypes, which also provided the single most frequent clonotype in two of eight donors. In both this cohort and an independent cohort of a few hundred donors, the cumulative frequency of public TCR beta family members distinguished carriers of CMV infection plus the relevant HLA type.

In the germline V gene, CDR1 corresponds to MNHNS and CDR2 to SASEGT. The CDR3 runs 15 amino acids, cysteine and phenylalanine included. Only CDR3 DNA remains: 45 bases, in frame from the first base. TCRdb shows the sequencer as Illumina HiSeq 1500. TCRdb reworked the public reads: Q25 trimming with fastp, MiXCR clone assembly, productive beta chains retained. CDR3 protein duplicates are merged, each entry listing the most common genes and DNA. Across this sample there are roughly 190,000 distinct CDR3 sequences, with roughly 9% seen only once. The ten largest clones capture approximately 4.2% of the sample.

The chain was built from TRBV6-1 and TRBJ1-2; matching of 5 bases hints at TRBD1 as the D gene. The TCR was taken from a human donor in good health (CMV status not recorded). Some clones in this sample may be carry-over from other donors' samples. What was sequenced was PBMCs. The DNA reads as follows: TGTGCCAGCAGAGAAGCAGGGAATCGGGTCTATGGCTACACCTTC. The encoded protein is CASREAGNRVYGYTF.